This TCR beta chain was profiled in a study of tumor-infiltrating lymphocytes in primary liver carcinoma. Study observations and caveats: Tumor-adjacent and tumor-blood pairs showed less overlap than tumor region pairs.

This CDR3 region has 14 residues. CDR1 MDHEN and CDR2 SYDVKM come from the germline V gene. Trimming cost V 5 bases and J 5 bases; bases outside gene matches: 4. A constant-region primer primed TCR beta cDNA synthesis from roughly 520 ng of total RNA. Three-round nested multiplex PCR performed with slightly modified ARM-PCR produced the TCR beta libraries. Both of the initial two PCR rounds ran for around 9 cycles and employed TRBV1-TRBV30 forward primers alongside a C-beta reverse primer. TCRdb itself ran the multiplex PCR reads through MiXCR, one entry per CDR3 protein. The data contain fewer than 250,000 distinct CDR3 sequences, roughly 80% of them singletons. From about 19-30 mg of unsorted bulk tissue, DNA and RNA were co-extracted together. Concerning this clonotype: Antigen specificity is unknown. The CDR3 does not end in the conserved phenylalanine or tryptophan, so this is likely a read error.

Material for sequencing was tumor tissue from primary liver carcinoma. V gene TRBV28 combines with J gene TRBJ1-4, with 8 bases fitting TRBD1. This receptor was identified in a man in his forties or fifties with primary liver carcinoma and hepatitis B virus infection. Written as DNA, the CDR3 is TGTGCCAGCAGTCTCCGGACAGGGAATGAAAAACTGTTTTTA. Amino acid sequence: CASSLRTGNEKLFL.